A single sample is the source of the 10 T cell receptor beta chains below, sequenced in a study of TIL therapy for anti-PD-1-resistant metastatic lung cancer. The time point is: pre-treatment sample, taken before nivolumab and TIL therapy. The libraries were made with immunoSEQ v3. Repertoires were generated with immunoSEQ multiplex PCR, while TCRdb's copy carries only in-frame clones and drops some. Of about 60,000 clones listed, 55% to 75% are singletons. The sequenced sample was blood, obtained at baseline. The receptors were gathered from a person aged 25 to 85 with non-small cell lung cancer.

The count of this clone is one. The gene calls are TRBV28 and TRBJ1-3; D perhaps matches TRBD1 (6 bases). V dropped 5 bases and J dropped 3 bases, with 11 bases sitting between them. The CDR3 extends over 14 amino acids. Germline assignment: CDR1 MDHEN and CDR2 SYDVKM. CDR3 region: CASSRQGLGNTIYF. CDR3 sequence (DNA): TGTGCCAGCAGTCGTCAGGGGCTTGGAAACACCATATATTTT.

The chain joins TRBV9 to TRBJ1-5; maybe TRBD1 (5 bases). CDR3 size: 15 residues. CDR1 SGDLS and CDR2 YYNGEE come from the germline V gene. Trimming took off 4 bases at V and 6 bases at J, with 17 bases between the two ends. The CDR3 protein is CASSSQDGGTQPQHF. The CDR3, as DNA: TGTGCCAGCAGCTCCCAGGACGGGGGGACTCAGCCCCAGCATTTT.

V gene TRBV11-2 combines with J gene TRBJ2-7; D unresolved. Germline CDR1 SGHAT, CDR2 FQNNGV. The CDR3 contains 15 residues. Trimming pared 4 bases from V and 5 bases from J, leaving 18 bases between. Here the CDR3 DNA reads TGTGCCAGCAGCTCCGGATCGGGTGGTGTCGACGAGCAGTACTTC. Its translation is CASSSGSGGVDEQYF.

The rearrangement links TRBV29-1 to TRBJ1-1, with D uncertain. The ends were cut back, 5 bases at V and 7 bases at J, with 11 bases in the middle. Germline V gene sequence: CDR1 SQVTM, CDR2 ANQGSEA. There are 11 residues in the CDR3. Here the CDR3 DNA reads TGCAGCGTTTACATAGAGGTTGAAGCTTTCTTT. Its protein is CSVYIEVEAFF.

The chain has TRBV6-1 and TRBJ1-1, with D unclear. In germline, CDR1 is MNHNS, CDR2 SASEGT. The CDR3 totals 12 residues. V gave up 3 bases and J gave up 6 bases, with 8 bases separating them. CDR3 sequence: CASSELVPEAFF. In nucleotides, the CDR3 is TGTGCCAGCAGTGAGCTAGTCCCTGAAGCTTTCTTT.

The CDR3 reads CASSANRRNSPLHF. In DNA, the CDR3 is TGTGCCAGTAGTGCCAACAGGAGAAATTCACCCCTCCACTTT. This chain links TRBV19 with TRBJ1-6, with D perhaps TRBD1 (5 bases). The CDR3 is 14 amino acids. V lost 5 bases and J 7 bases, leaving 12 bases between the germline ends. The germline CDR1 and CDR2 sequences are LNHDA and SQIVND (reference sequence).

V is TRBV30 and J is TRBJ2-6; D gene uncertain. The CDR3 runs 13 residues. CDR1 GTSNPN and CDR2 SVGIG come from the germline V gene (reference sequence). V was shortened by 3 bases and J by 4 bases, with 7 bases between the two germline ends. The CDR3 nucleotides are TGTGCCTGGAGGCAGACCGGGGCCAACGTCCTGACTTTC. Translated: CAWRQTGANVLTF.

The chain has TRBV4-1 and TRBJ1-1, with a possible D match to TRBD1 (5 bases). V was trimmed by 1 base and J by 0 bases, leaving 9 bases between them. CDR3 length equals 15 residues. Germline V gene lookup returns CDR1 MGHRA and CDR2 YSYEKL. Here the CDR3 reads CASSQVGRLNTEAFF. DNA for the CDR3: TGCGCCAGCAGCCAAGTGGGACGGTTGAACACTGAAGCTTTCTTT.

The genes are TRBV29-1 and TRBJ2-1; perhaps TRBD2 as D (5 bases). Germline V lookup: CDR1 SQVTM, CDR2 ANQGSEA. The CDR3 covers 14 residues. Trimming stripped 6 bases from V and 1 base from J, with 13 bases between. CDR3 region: CSVAAAGSYNEQFF. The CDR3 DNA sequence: TGCAGCGTCGCAGCGGCCGGTTCCTACAATGAGCAGTTCTTC.

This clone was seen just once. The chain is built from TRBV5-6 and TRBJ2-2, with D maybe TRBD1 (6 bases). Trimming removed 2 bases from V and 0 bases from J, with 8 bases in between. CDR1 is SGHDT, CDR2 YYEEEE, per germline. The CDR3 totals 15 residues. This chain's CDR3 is CASSFGQTNTGELFF. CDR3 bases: TGTGCCAGCAGCTTTGGACAGACGAACACCGGGGAGCTGTTTTTT.